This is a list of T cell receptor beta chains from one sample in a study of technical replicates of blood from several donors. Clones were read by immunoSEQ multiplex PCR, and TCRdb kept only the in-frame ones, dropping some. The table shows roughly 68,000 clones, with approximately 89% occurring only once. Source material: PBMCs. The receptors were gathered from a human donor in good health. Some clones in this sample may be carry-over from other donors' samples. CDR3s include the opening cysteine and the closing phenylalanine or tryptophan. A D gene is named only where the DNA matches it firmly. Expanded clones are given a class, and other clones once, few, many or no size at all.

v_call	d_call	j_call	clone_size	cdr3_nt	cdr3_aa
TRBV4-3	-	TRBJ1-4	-	TGCGCCAGCAGCCAAGGGCACCCTGCAACTAATGAAAAACTGTTTTTT	CASSQGHPATNEKLFF
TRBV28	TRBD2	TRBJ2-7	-	TGTGCCAGCTCTCCCGGGAGGTACGAGCAGTACTTC	CASSPGRYEQYF
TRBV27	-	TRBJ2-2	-	TGTGCCAGCAGTTTTTCGGGTCTCCCCAACACCGGGGAGCTGTTTTTT	CASSFSGLPNTGELFF
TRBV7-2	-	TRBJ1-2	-	TGTGCCAGCAGCCTAGGGACTGATCGTTATGGCTACACCTTC	CASSLGTDRYGYTF
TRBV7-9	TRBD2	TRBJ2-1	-	TGTGCCAGCGCCAGGTTGCCGGGACTAGCGGGGCCCCAGGGTGAGCAGTTCTTC	CASARLPGLAGPQGEQFF
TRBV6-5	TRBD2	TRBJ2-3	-	TGTGCCAGCAGACTCTCTAGCGGGGGGACAGATACGCAGTATTTT	CASRLSSGGTDTQYF
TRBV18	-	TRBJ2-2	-	TGTGCCAGCTCACCACGTGAGGCGGCCGGGGAGCTGTTTTTT	CASSPREAAGELFF
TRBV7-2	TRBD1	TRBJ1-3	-	TGTGCCAGCAGCGTAACAGGGGTGGGCACCATATATTTT	CASSVTGVGTIYF
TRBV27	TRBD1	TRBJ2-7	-	TGTGCCAGCAGTCGTAAACTCGGGACAGCCGAGCAGTACTTC	CASSRKLGTAEQYF
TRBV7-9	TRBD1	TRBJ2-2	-	TGTGCCAGCAGCCTAAGACAGGGCGGGGAGCTGTTTTTT	CASSLRQGGELFF
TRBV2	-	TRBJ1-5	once	TGTGCCAGCAGTGTAGACAATAGCAATCAGCCCCAGCATTTT	CASSVDNSNQPQHF
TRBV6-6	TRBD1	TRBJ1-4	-	TGTGCCAGCAGCCTGACAGGGCGGAATGAAAAACTGTTTTTT	CASSLTGRNEKLFF
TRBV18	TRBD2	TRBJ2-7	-	TGTGCCAGCTCACGAAGCAGCAGCGGGGGCCTTGCCTACGAGCAGTACTTC	CASSRSSSGGLAYEQYF
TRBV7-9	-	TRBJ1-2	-	TGTGCCAGCAGCTTAGATCAGGGGAACTATGGCTACACCTTC	CASSLDQGNYGYTF
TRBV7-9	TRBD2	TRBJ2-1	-	TGTGCCAGCAGCACTAGCGGGGGGGCCTACAATGAGCAGTTCTTC	CASSTSGGAYNEQFF
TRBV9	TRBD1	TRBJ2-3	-	TGTGCCAGCAGCCGCGGCCCGACAGGGAGCTCAGATACGCAGTATTTT	CASSRGPTGSSDTQYF
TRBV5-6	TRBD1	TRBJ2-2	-	TGTGCCAGCAGCCCCTCAGGGGGAATTCTTTTAGAGCTGTTTTTT	CASSPSGGILLELFF
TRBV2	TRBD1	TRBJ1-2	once	TGTGCCAGCAGTGATCATGACAGGGGGCCGCCTGGCTACACCTTC	CASSDHDRGPPGYTF
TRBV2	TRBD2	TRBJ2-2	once	TGTGCCAGCAGTGCGTCTAGCGGGGGGGCATCCACCGGGGAGCTGTTTTTT	CASSASSGGASTGELFF
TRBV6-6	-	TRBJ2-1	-	TGTGCCAGCCAAACAGAACAGGCCCTTGTTTTGAGTGAGCAGTTCTTC	CASQTEQALVLSEQFF
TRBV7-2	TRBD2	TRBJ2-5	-	TGTGCCAGCAGCTTTGCGGGAGTGTGGGAGACCCAGTACTTC	CASSFAGVWETQYF
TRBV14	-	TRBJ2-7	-	TGTGCCAGCAGCCAAGGGCGGCAGATACGAGGCGAGCAGTACTTC	CASSQGRQIRGEQYF
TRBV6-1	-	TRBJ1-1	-	TGTGCCAGCAGTGAAAGGAGTCCCGCCCCGGACACTGAAGCTTTCTTT	CASSERSPAPDTEAFF
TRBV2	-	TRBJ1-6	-	TGTGCCAGCAGATCATTTACAACGGGATCACCCCTCCACTTT	CASRSFTTGSPLHF
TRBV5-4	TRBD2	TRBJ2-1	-	TGTGCCAGCAGCCCGACTAGCGGGATTAATGAGCAGTTCTTC	CASSPTSGINEQFF
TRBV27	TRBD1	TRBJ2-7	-	TGTGCCAGCAGTTTCTCCGGGACAGGGGGCGAGCAGTACTTC	CASSFSGTGGEQYF
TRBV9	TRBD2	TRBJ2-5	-	TGTGCCAGCAGCGCTGGGACTAGCGGGATTCAAGAGACCCAGTACTTC	CASSAGTSGIQETQYF
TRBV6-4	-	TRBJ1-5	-	TGTGCCAGCAGTGCCCAGGGCGGAAGCAATCAGCCCCAGCATTTT	CASSAQGGSNQPQHF
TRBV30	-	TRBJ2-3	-	TGTGCCTGGAGGGAGCAGTCAGTCACAGATACGCAGTATTTT	CAWREQSVTDTQYF
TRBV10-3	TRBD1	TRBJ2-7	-	TGTGCCATCAGTACCGGGACAGGGACCCTCTACGAGCAGTACTTC	CAISTGTGTLYEQYF
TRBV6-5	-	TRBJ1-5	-	TGTGCCACCAGGGGTACAGGGTTTCAGCCCCAGCATTTT	CATRGTGFQPQHF
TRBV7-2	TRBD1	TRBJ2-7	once	TGTGCCAGCAGCTCTCGGACAGGGAACTACGAGCAGTACTTC	CASSSRTGNYEQYF